This T cell receptor beta chain comes out of a study of T cell repertoires in ileal Crohn's disease. Study overall: Postoperative therapy was given to about half: some eleven thiopurines, 18 anti-TNF agents. Study results and limitations: Compared with non-smokers, active smokers at surgery showed more clonal expansions. Every patient over 26.8% clonality showed endoscopic recurrence.

On this clone itself: Its antigen is unidentified.

Time point specified: inflamed ileum from the surgical specimen. Eligibility required adulthood, ileal or ileocolonic Crohn's disease and indicated ileocolonic resection. Germline values: CDR1 MNHNY, CDR2 SVGAGI (reference sequence). This CDR3 has 15 residues. Trimming left V 2 bases short and J 2 bases short, with 11 bases between. Assay used: immunoSEQ multiplex PCR; TCRdb lists only in-frame clones, some missing. The sample lists 13,000 to 15,000 clones, 70% to 80% seen once, with approximately 15% in the top ten. The TCR sequence derives from an adult with Crohn's disease. The chain combines TRBV6-6 with TRBJ2-3, with D uncertain. Sequencing used ileal tissue. CDR3 DNA sequence: TGTGCCAGCAGTTACACACGGACCGTCACAGATACGCAGTATTTT. Protein sequence: CASSYTRTVTDTQYF.